Presented here are 17 T cell receptor beta chains from one specimen sequenced in a study of T cells in Graves' hyperthyroidism and ophthalmopathy. What was amplified from RNA transcripts were TCR beta CDR3 regions. A set of HTBI primers served as the primers for a first-round RT-PCR of the TCR CDR3. From the multiplex PCR reads, TCRdb called clonotypes with MiXCR, one entry per CDR3 protein. The sample lists approximately 560,000 distinct CDR3 sequences, roughly 46% occurring once. Sequencing was carried out using peripheral blood or thyroid tissue (not recorded which). Receptors originate from a woman aged 18 to 35 with Graves' hyperthyroidism.

V is TRBV5-6 and J is TRBJ1-2; D might be TRBD1 (5 bases). Germline V CDR1 and CDR2: SGHDT, YYEEEE. Trimming removed 0 bases at V and 5 bases at J, with 11 bases between. This CDR3 has 14 amino acids. The CDR3 region has the DNA TGTGCCAGCAGCTTGGAGGGGAGGGATTATGGCTACACCTTC. It specifies CASSLEGRDYGYTF.

Points on this clonotype: The conserved final phenylalanine or tryptophan is absent from the CDR3, which likely points to a read error. This chain connects TRBV7-6 to TRBJ2-7, with TRBD1 identical over 7 bases. Per germline, CDR1 SGHVS and CDR2 FNYEAQ. The CDR3 loop spans 13 amino acids. Trimming took 3 bases from V and 4 from J; bases not matched to a gene: 3. CDR3 nucleotide sequence: TGTGCCAGCAGCTTGGGACAGAGATACGAGCAGTACCTC. Translating it yields CASSLGQRYEQYL.

In regard to this clonotype: At one end, the junction sequence differs from germline, possibly due to a read error. The gene calls are TRBV7-8 and TRBJ2-5; a weak D match, TRBD2 (5 bases). Per germline, CDR1 SGHVS and CDR2 FQNEAQ. The CDR3 runs 13 residues. The CDR3 protein is CASSSTITETQYF. CDR3 nucleotides: TGCGCCAGCAGCTCGACTATAACTGAGACCCAGTACTTC.

This clonotype was observed a few times. This sequence joins TRBV12-3 or TRBV12-4 and TRBJ2-7, with D uncertain. The CDR3 is 12 residues long. V was pared by 8 bases and J by 4 bases, with 12 bases between. The CDR3 here is CASQGQEYEQYF. CDR3 sequence (DNA): TGTGCCAGCCAAGGGCAGGAATACGAGCAGTACTTC.

This clonotype was observed once. The V gene is TRBV2, the J gene TRBJ2-3; D unclear. This CDR3 comprises 16 residues. V shed 3 bases and J shed 4 bases, with 17 bases lying between them. Germline-derived CDR1 and CDR2 are SNHLY and FYNNEI. CDR3 protein: CASSDTSSPLADTQYF. The CDR3 DNA sequence: TGTGCCAGCAGTGACACATCGTCGCCTTTGGCAGATACGCAGTATTTT.

This chain connects TRBV6-5 to TRBJ1-5; D unresolved. V was shortened by 6 bases and J by 7 bases, with 10 bases between the two germline ends. Germline loops: CDR1 MNHEY, CDR2 SVGAGI. The length of the CDR3 is 12 residues. The CDR3 region is CASSPLEQPQHF. The CDR3 DNA is TGTGCCAGCAGCCCTCTGGAGCAGCCCCAGCATTTT.

This clonotype has only a few counts. The chain carries TRBV7-2 and TRBJ1-1; 7 positions match TRBD1. The CDR3 covers 11 residues. V lost 11 bases and J lost 4; bases outside the gene matches: 4. Germline loops: CDR1 SGHTA, CDR2 FQGNSA. As DNA, the CDR3 is TGTGCCTTTAACAGGGGCACTGAAGCTTTCTTT. Translation: CAFNRGTEAFF.

This clonotype was seen at least ten times. V and J are TRBV10-3 and TRBJ1-4; TRBD1 matches 8 bases. The junction had 5 bases not matched to a gene; V was cut back by 3 bases and J by 8 bases. CDR3 length equals 14 residues. Looked up from germline, CDR1 is ENHRY and CDR2 is SYGVKD. The CDR3 here is CAISEQGVQEKLFF. In nucleotides, the CDR3 is TGTGCCATCAGTGAACAGGGGGTACAGGAAAAACTGTTTTTT.

The chain employs TRBV10-3 and TRBJ1-1; maybe TRBD1 (6 bases). V was pared by 6 bases and J by 3 bases, with 14 bases between. The CDR3 totals 14 residues. Germline-derived CDR1 and CDR2 are ENHRY and SYGVKD. CDR3 loop: CAIRDSFGYTEAFF. As DNA, the CDR3 is TGTGCCATCAGGGACAGCTTTGGCTACACTGAAGCTTTCTTT.

The chain uses TRBV20-1 and TRBJ2-7; tentatively, D is TRBD1 (7 bases). In germline, CDR1 is DFQATT, CDR2 SNEGSKA (reference sequence). The CDR3 runs to 12 residues. The germline V and J ends were trimmed by 5 bases and 6 bases, with 14 bases remaining between them. The DNA of the CDR3 is TGCAGTGCTCAATCCAGGGGGGTCGAGCAGTACTTC. It codes for CSAQSRGVEQYF.

In the case of this clonotype: One end of the junction does not line up with germline, which may come from a read error. V is TRBV20-1 and J is TRBJ1-5; no clear D. The germline V gene has CDR1 DFQATT and CDR2 SNEGSKA (reference sequence). There are 14 residues in the CDR3. In DNA form, the CDR3 reads TGCAGTGCTCAGGCCGCGGCTAGCGATCAGCCCCAGCATTTT. Its translation is CSAQAAASDQPQHF.

The chain links TRBV2 to TRBJ2-7, with TRBD1 matching 8 bases. Germline CDR1 is SNHLY and CDR2 is FYNNEI. The CDR3 spans 14 residues. J lost 7 bases, V lost 6 bases, and 11 bases had no gene match. The CDR3 here is CASRLGQGAWEQYF. The CDR3 region has the DNA TGTGCCAGCAGACTGGGGCAGGGGGCATGGGAGCAGTACTTC.

The chain employs TRBV4-2 and TRBJ2-3, with 12 nucleotides matching TRBD2. The CDR3 runs to 16 residues. Germline lookup yields CDR1 LGHNA and CDR2 YNFKEQ. Trimming cost V 4 bases and J 0 bases; bases outside gene matches: 2. CDR3 residues: CASSRGLAGSTDTQYF. The CDR3 DNA reads TGTGCCAGCAGCCGGGGACTAGCGGGTAGCACAGATACGCAGTATTTT.

This clonotype was recorded a few times. The chain couples TRBV20-1 to TRBJ1-1; perhaps TRBD1 as D (6 bases). Germline assignment: CDR1 DFQATT and CDR2 SNEGSKA (reference sequence). The CDR3 runs to 14 residues. Trimming removed 1 base from V and 4 bases from J, with 13 bases in between. CDR3 DNA: TGCAGTGCTAGAGTGGGACAACTTACCACTGAAGCTTTCTTT. It yields the protein CSARVGQLTTEAFF.

This clonotype was seen a few times. The chain combines TRBV2 with TRBJ2-7; D perhaps matches TRBD1 (6 bases). V lost 5 bases to trimming and J lost 0 bases, with 17 bases between them. Germline assignment: CDR1 SNHLY and CDR2 FYNNEI. The CDR3 consists of 16 residues. The CDR3 sequence is CASSPLLGHDSYEQYF. CDR3 DNA: TGTGCCAGCAGTCCCCTTCTGGGACACGACTCCTACGAGCAGTACTTC.

This clonotype occurred a few times. The chain recombines TRBV7-2 with TRBJ2-7; 9 bases fit TRBD2. The trim removed 4 bases at V and 4 bases at J, leaving 8 bases unmatched. The CDR3 length is 15 residues. CDR1 is SGHTA and CDR2 is FQGNSA in the germline V gene. CDR3 coding DNA: TGTGCCAGCAGCTCCCTCTCGAGCGGGAGGTACGAGCAGTACTTC. Translating it yields CASSSLSSGRYEQYF.

V and J are TRBV11-2 and TRBJ1-2; 7 nucleotides align to TRBD1. V shed 5 bases, J shed 4 bases, and the junction held 10 bases outside the gene matches. The CDR3 sequence is 15 residues long. The germline CDR1 and CDR2 sequences are SGHAT and FQNNGV. The DNA of the CDR3 is TGTGCCAGCAGCACCCACAGGGGTAGGGGCTATGGCTACACCTTC. Translation: CASSTHRGRGYGYTF. The entire variable domain, with the rest obtained from reference TRBV11-2 and TRBJ1-2, is as follows: EAGVAQSPRYKIIEKRQSVAFWCNPISGHATLYWYQQILGQGPKLLIQFQNNGVVDDSQLPKDRFSAERLKGVDSTLKIQPAKLEDSAVYLCASSTHRGRGYGYTFGSGTRLTVV.